The rows below give T cell receptor beta chains drawn from one sample of a study of beta chain features in type 1 diabetes. Clones were sequenced by immunoSEQ multiplex PCR, and TCRdb holds only the in-frame ones, with some missing. The repertoire consists of a few hundred thousand clones, with about 13% occurring once and the leading ten covering roughly 0.016%. The specimen was naive CD4+ T cells from blood. These receptor sequences come from a woman aged 18-35 years with type 1 diabetes. CDR3s include the opening cysteine and the closing phenylalanine or tryptophan. Expanded clones get a size class; other rows say once, few or many, or leave the size out.

J gene,V gene,clone size,CDR3 protein
TRBJ1-2,TRBV27,few,CASREPGTGDYGYTF
TRBJ2-3,TRBV7-9,.,CASSLGPSLWDTQYF
TRBJ2-3,TRBV7-9,.,CASSFPRLAGGQDTQYF
TRBJ1-5,TRBV30,.,CAWSVLGAGKQPQHF
TRBJ1-2,TRBV30,.,CAWNGVGDRAFGYTF
TRBJ2-7,TRBV27,few,CASSFALAPIIYEQYF
TRBJ2-6,TRBV7-9,.,CASTRRSAGGYSGANVLTF
TRBJ1-2,TRBV6-5,.,CASSLGGQGYGYTF
TRBJ2-6,TRBV10-2,.,CASGTSGANVLTF
TRBJ2-2,TRBV4-1,few,CASSTWSRVPLLNTGELFF
TRBJ2-3,TRBV9,few,CASSVEPNTDTQYF
TRBJ2-1,TRBV27,few,CASSTFRLAKYNEQFF
TRBJ2-7,TRBV15,.,CATSRGEAYEQYF
TRBJ2-5,TRBV15,few,CATSRPGTAQETQYF
TRBJ1-2,TRBV11-1,.,CASSDSPGQGRRYGYTF
TRBJ1-2,TRBV2,few,CASRAGTYYNYGYTF
TRBJ2-7,TRBV18,.,CASSPMTGTPDEQYF
TRBJ1-5,TRBV18,.,CASSPGGNQPQHF
TRBJ2-2,TRBV23-1,few,CASSHLAGGPKDGELFF
TRBJ1-1,TRBV6-5,.,CASTTGVGSEAFF
TRBJ2-3,TRBV6-5,.,CASKTSSSTDTQYF
TRBJ1-2,TRBV18,few,CASSPSQAGYGYTF
TRBJ1-1,TRBV12-5,.,CASGLGGQGNTEAFF
TRBJ2-1,TRBV7-8,few,CASSPGVNLRLTYNEQFF
TRBJ2-3,TRBV7-3,few,CASSSNRAPQDTQYF
TRBJ1-2,TRBV29-1,.,CSSLTGGDGYTF
TRBJ2-7,TRBV20-1,few,CSATTGNEQYF
TRBJ1-2,TRBV28,.,CASSSGQALYGYTF